This T cell receptor (beta chain) was captured by sequencing in a study of blood T cells in healthy people across ages. It was with a sample-barcoded 5' primer and a J-beta primer mix that a second PCR of roughly 6 to 12 cycles was run. A tag from a template-switch adaptor with 12 random nucleotides marked each cDNA molecule. TCRdb ran MiXCR on the 5' RACE reads and lists one entry per CDR3 protein. This sample carries 710,000 or so distinct CDR3 sequences, around a fifth of them seen once, and the ten largest clones take 22%. Sequencing was done on a sample of blood. This TCR was recovered from a man between 70 and 80 years old in good health.

CDR3 coding DNA: TGCAGTGCACCGTCCTGGCAACAGACAGATACGCAGTATTTT. Encoded protein: CSAPSWQQTDTQYF. V gene TRBV20-1 combines with J gene TRBJ2-3; D remains ambiguous. In germline, CDR1 is DFQATT, CDR2 SNEGSKA (reference sequence). The CDR3 is made up of 14 amino acids. Trimming took 6 bases from V and 3 from J, leaving 16 bases between them.